Listed here are 13 T cell receptor beta chains from one sample, sequenced in a study of post-analysis software for immune sequencing data. Whole-study findings and limits: Four to six TRBV segments (TRBV5-6, TRBV5-1 and TRBV20-1 among them) occurred more frequently in patients than in controls.

No antigen has been assigned to these receptors. TCR beta libraries were prepared from cDNA with unique molecular identifiers. One entry per CDR3 protein results from TCRdb running MiXCR on the PCR reads. The sample records some 800,000 distinct CDR3 sequences, more than 45% being singletons. The sample was blood. These receptors all come from a girl aged 5-17 years with multiple sclerosis.

A few counts support this clonotype. The chain uses TRBV7-9 and TRBJ2-3, with D perhaps matching TRBD1 (6 bases). The germline V gene has CDR1 SEHNR and CDR2 FQNEAQ (reference sequence). This CDR3 is built from 13 residues. V lost 5 bases and J 4 bases, leaving 10 bases between the germline ends. Written as DNA, the CDR3 is TGTGCCAGCAGCATAAGACAGGCAGATACGCAGTATTTT. Protein sequence: CASSIRQADTQYF.

This clonotype was seen more than once but under ten times. This sequence joins TRBV27 and TRBJ2-7; D is ambiguous. This CDR3 has 12 amino acids. Trimming shortened V by 7 bases and J by 2 bases, and 9 bases separated the two germline ends. Germline CDR1 is MNHEY and CDR2 is SMNVEV (reference sequence). In nucleotides, the CDR3 is TGTGCCAGCAAGGCTGGGACCTACGAGCAGTACTTC. Amino acid sequence: CASKAGTYEQYF.

The rearrangement uses TRBV12-3 or TRBV12-4 and TRBJ1-2; D remains unclear. V lost 4 bases and J lost 1, with 7 bases in between. This CDR3 comprises 13 residues. The CDR3 is CASSYGVNYGYTF. The CDR3 nucleotides are TGTGCCAGCAGTTATGGAGTTAACTATGGCTACACCTTC.

The CDR3 region is CSARDDGTVLSYEQYF. The CDR3 DNA reads as TGCAGTGCTAGAGATGACGGGACAGTACTCTCCTACGAGCAGTACTTC. The gene calls are TRBV20-1 and TRBJ2-7, with TRBD1 identical over 7 bases. Germline trimming cut 0 bases from V and 0 bases from J; bases unmatched to any gene: 8. CDR3 length equals 16 residues. Looked up from germline, CDR1 is DFQATT and CDR2 is SNEGSKA (reference sequence).

Points on this clonotype: The germline gene is not matched at one end of the junction; a read error may be the cause. The chain joins TRBV7-2 to TRBJ2-7; 9 nucleotides align to TRBD1. This CDR3 region has 15 residues. CDR1 is SGHTA and CDR2 is FQGNSA in the germline V gene. This CDR3 reads CARSHGTGRSYEQYF. The CDR3 region has the DNA TGTGCCCGCAGCCACGGGACAGGGAGAAGCTACGAGCAGTACTTC. The whole variable domain, filled in from reference TRBV7-2 and TRBJ2-7, reads GAGVSQSPSNKVTEKGKDVELRCDPISGHTALYWYRQSLGQGLEFLIYFQGNSAPDKSGLPSDRFSAERTGGSVSTLTIQRTQQEDSAVYLCARSHGTGRSYEQYFGPGTRLTVT.

This clonotype was found a few times. This rearrangement joins TRBV6-1 to TRBJ2-6; D possibly matches TRBD1 or TRBD2 (5 bases each). In germline, CDR1 is MNHNS, CDR2 SASEGT. This CDR3 has 17 amino acids. V was clipped by 7 bases and J by 1 base, with 17 bases between them. Here the CDR3 reads CASKKRVGRSGANVLTF. DNA of the CDR3: TGTGCCAGCAAGAAGAGGGTGGGACGGTCTGGGGCCAACGTCCTGACTTTC.

The chain joins TRBV7-3 to TRBJ2-2, with TRBD1 identical over 10 bases. CDR3 length: 16 amino acids. CDR1 and CDR2 (germline): SGHTA, FQGTGA. Trimming removed 8 bases from V and 4 bases from J; junction bases left unmatched: 10. The CDR3 protein is CASADRGHLGTGELFF. CDR3 nucleotides: TGTGCCAGCGCCGACAGGGGGCATTTAGGCACCGGGGAGCTGTTTTTT.

This clonotype was seen more than once but under ten times. The chain combines TRBV7-2 with TRBJ1-1, with 10 bases matching TRBD1. The CDR3 is 17 residues long. J gave up 5 bases and V 6 bases, and 15 bases lay outside the gene matches. CDR1 is SGHTA, CDR2 FQGNSA, per germline. Here the CDR3 DNA reads TGTGCCAGCAGTGACGAGACAGGGGGCTTGGAGAGGACTGAAGCTTTCTTT. Translating gives CASSDETGGLERTEAFF.

CDR3 protein: CASSTGTPPYEQYF. The CDR3 DNA reads as TGTGCCAGCAGCACCGGGACACCTCCCTACGAGCAGTACTTC. The rearrangement links TRBV7-9 to TRBJ2-7, with D possibly TRBD1 on 6 matching bases. Trimming took 5 bases from V and 2 from J, leaving 13 bases between them. CDR1 SEHNR and CDR2 FQNEAQ come from the germline V gene (reference sequence). This CDR3 has 14 residues.

CDR3 sequence: CSAPPRAYEQYF. In DNA form, the CDR3 reads TGCAGTGCACCACCGAGAGCCTACGAGCAGTACTTC. V is TRBV20-1 and J is TRBJ2-4; D is uncertain. The J call is in doubt because the DNA end fits TRBJ2-7 better. The CDR3 extends over 12 amino acids. CDR1 is DFQATT and CDR2 is SNEGSKA in the germline V gene (reference sequence).

The chain employs TRBV29-1 and TRBJ1-2; D unclear. From germline, CDR1 is SQVTM and CDR2 ANQGSEA. V gave up 5 bases and J gave up 1 base, with 5 bases separating them. CDR3 length equals 11 residues. The CDR3 DNA follows: TGCAGCGTTATGCTTAACTATGGCTACACCTTC. Translating gives CSVMLNYGYTF.

The gene calls are TRBV3-1 and TRBJ2-4; D gene uncertain. CDR3 size: 12 residues. The V gene lost 1 base and the J gene lost 8 bases, with 6 bases spanning the gap. The V gene's germline CDR1 is LGHDT and CDR2 YNNKEL (reference sequence). CDR3 in DNA: TGTGCCAGCAGCCAAGGGTCGGACATTCAGTACTTC. Amino acid sequence: CASSQGSDIQYF. Full variable domain (missing parts from reference TRBV3-1 and TRBJ2-4): DTAVSQTPKYLVTQMGNDKSIKCEQNLGHDTMYWYKQDSKKFLKIMFSYNNKELIINETVPNRFSPKSPDKAHLNLHINSLELGDSAVYFCASSQGSDIQYFGAGTRLSVL.

The CDR3 DNA reads TGTGCCAGCAGTTACCCGACTAGCACAGATACGCAGTATTTT. Translated, it gives CASSYPTSTDTQYF. The rearrangement links TRBV6-5 to TRBJ2-3; D is unresolved. This CDR3 has 14 amino acids. Germline lookup yields CDR1 MNHEY and CDR2 SVGAGI. V was shortened by 2 bases and J by 0 bases, with 6 bases between the two germline ends.